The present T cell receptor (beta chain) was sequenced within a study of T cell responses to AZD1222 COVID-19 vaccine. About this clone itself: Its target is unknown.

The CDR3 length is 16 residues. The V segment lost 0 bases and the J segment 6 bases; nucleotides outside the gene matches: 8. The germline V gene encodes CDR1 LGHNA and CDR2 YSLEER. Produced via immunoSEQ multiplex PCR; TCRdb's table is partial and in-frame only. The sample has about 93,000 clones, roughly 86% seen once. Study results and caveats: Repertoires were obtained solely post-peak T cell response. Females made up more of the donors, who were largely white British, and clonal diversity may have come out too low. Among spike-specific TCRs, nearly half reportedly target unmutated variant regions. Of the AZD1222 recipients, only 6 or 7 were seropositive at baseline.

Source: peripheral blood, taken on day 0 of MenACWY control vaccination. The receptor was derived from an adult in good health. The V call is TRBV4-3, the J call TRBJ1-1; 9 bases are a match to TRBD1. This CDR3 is CASSQEQGARSAEAFF. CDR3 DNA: TGCGCCAGCAGCCAAGAACAGGGGGCGCGAAGCGCTGAAGCTTTCTTT.